Below, 29 T cell receptor beta chains from the same sample are listed, as sequenced in a study of shared clonotypes between healthy human individuals (TCRdb year 2020). Receptors were amplified or captured by the immunoSEQ multiplex PCR assay. TCRdb provides this immuneACCESS table in a form limited to in-frame rearrangements. Some clones are lacking; in checked studies, under half of them reflect an unresolved V gene, and why the rest are absent is not known. The sample table contains some 2.1 million clones; only one count was recorded for roughly 95% of them. The top ten clones comprise roughly 1% of the sample. For the CD8 naive samples, CD45RO-negative cells were positively selected for CCR7, yielding a CD45RA+CCR7+ population from which TemRA cells were excluded. What was sequenced was naive CD8+ T cells sorted from blood. The cell subset or site label on this specimen signifies: CD45RA+CCR7+. The receptors here all came from a man aged 18 to 29 in good health.

This chain uses TRBV6-5 with TRBJ2-7; 7 positions agree with TRBD1. The CDR3 extends over 13 amino acids. J gave up 6 bases and V 5 bases, and 7 bases lay outside the gene matches. The V gene's germline CDR1 is MNHEY and CDR2 SVGAGI. The DNA for the CDR3 is TGTGCCAGCAGTCCTAGACAGGGAATCGAGCAGTACTTC. Amino acids: CASSPRQGIEQYF.

V is TRBV14 and J is TRBJ1-2, with D tentatively TRBD1 (6 bases). The CDR3 length is 13 residues. The ends were cut back, 6 bases at V and 8 bases at J, with 16 bases in the middle. Germline V lookup: CDR1 SGHDN, CDR2 FVKESK. The CDR3 reads CASSTVGGFGYTF. CDR3 sequence (DNA): TGTGCCAGCAGTACGGTAGGGGGTTTCGGCTACACCTTC.

Comment on this clone: Other nucleotide sequences in the sample specify the same CDR3. The rearrangement links TRBV13 to TRBJ2-7; 10 bases match TRBD2. The V and J ends lost 4 bases and 2 bases, in that order; junction bases with no gene match: 2. The germline CDR1 and CDR2 sequences are PRHDT and FYEKMQ (reference sequence). This CDR3 comprises 14 residues. Written as DNA, the CDR3 is TGTGCCAGCAGCTCAGGACTAGCGGCCTACGAGCAGTACTTC. It is translated as CASSSGLAAYEQYF.

The chain is built from TRBV27 and TRBJ2-3; 12 bases line up with TRBD1. Germline-derived CDR1 and CDR2 are MNHEY and SMNVEV (reference sequence). CDR3 size: 17 residues. The V segment lost 2 bases and the J segment 0 bases; nucleotides outside the gene matches: 3. The CDR3: CASSLGTGGASTDTQYF. In DNA, the CDR3 is TGTGCCAGCAGTTTAGGGACAGGGGGCGCCAGCACAGATACGCAGTATTTT.

The V call is TRBV28, the J call TRBJ1-6; D is uncertain. The germline CDR1 and CDR2 sequences are MDHEN and SYDVKM. V gave up 2 bases and J gave up 6 bases, with 8 bases separating them. This CDR3 spans 14 amino acids. In nucleotides, the CDR3 is TGTGCCAGCAGTTTAGTTGGGATTAATTCACCCCTCCACTTT. Translation gives CASSLVGINSPLHF. Full variable domain (outside the CDR3, taken from reference TRBV28 and TRBJ1-6): DVKVTQSSRYLVKRTGEKVFLECVQDMDHENMFWYRQDPGLGLRLIYFSYDVKMKEKGDIPEGYSVSREKKERFSLILESASTNQTSMYLCASSLVGINSPLHFGNGTRLTVT.

The V call is TRBV7-9, the J call TRBJ2-3; no clear D gene. The CDR3 is 12 amino acids. Trimming took 2 bases from V and 5 from J, leaving 5 bases between them. In germline, CDR1 is SEHNR, CDR2 FQNEAQ (reference sequence). CDR3 bases: TGTGCCAGCAGCTTAATGATAGATACGCAGTATTTT. Protein: CASSLMIDTQYF.

This chain links TRBV13 with TRBJ1-1; 7 bases are a match to TRBD1. The V gene's germline CDR1 is PRHDT and CDR2 FYEKMQ (reference sequence). V shed 2 bases and J 2 bases; nucleotides not matched to a gene: 14. The CDR3 runs to 18 residues. The CDR3 nucleotides are TGTGCCAGCAGCTTACGTCACGGGACAGCCAGTTACAACACTGAAGCTTTCTTT. Its protein is CASSLRHGTASYNTEAFF.

Note on this clone: In the same sample, other DNA sequences code for this CDR3. The V call is TRBV4-1, the J call TRBJ2-1; D possibly matches TRBD1 or TRBD2 (5 bases each). The CDR3 contains 13 residues. V shed 0 bases and J shed 9 bases, with 9 bases lying between them. Germline V gives CDR1 MGHRA, CDR2 YSYEKL. The CDR3 coding sequence is TGCGCCAGCAGCCAAGAAGGGGCGGGTGAGCAGTTCTTC. Its protein is CASSQEGAGEQFF.

Regarding this clone: The sample has other DNA sequences that encode this CDR3 too. The V gene is TRBV11-2, the J gene TRBJ2-7, with D tentatively TRBD1 (5 bases). Germline CDR1 and CDR2: SGHAT and FQNNGV. Trimming cost V 4 bases and J 0 bases, with 10 bases left between them. This CDR3 comprises 14 residues. CDR3 DNA sequence: TGTGCCAGCAGCTCTCCTGACAGCTCCTACGAGCAGTACTTC. The encoded protein is CASSSPDSSYEQYF.

This chain joins TRBV9 and TRBJ2-2; the match to TRBD2 covers 9 bases. CDR3 size: 18 residues. Germline trimming cut 0 bases from V and 5 bases from J; bases unmatched to any gene: 11. Germline CDR1 reads SGDLS; CDR2 reads YYNGEE. The CDR3 protein is CASSVASPSGDLTGELFF. The CDR3 DNA follows: TGTGCCAGCAGCGTAGCTTCGCCTAGCGGGGACTTAACCGGGGAGCTGTTTTTT.

The rearrangement uses TRBV5-1 and TRBJ1-2; 11 bases align to TRBD1. CDR3 length equals 18 residues. CDR1 and CDR2 from the germline V gene are SGHRS and YFSETQ. The junction had 8 bases not matched to a gene; V was cut back by 1 base and J by 0 bases. CDR3 in DNA: TGCGCCAGCAGCTTGTACGGGACAGGGGGTGAAGCTAACTATGGCTACACCTTC. It yields the protein CASSLYGTGGEANYGYTF.

The CDR3 DNA sequence: TGTGCCAGCAGTACCTTAGGACAAGCGGGAAAGGGGCAGTACTTC. It encodes CASSTLGQAGKGQYF. This sequence joins TRBV27 and TRBJ2-7, with TRBD2 matching 7 bases. V shed 5 bases and J 9 bases; nucleotides not matched to a gene: 16. The CDR3 spans 15 residues. Germline lookup yields CDR1 MNHEY and CDR2 SMNVEV (reference sequence).

The V call is TRBV7-2, the J call TRBJ2-1, with D perhaps given as TRBD1 or TRBD2 (5 bases each). Germline lookup yields CDR1 SGHTA and CDR2 FQGNSA. The CDR3 is 14 amino acids. V was cut by 4 bases and J by 8 bases, with 15 bases left in between. CDR3 nucleotide sequence: TGTGCCAGCAGCTGGGGGACCCGACGGGATGAGCAGTTCTTC. This sequence encodes CASSWGTRRDEQFF.

The gene calls are TRBV4-1 and TRBJ2-5; D remains ambiguous. The CDR3 loop spans 14 amino acids. Deletions cut 1 base from V and 2 bases from J, with 8 bases between. Germline V lookup: CDR1 MGHRA, CDR2 YSYEKL. The DNA for the CDR3 is TGCGCCAGCAGCCAAGTTGGGATACAAGAGACCCAGTACTTC. It codes for CASSQVGIQETQYF.

V gene TRBV11-2 combines with J gene TRBJ2-7; TRBD2 is a possible D gene (5 bases). Trimming stripped 0 bases from V and 3 bases from J, with 9 bases between. The CDR3 is made up of 14 amino acids. Germline loops: CDR1 SGHAT, CDR2 FQNNGV. CDR3 loop: CASSLERGYYEQYF. CDR3 bases: TGTGCCAGCAGCTTAGAACGGGGATACTACGAGCAGTACTTC.

The V and J genes are TRBV6-6 and TRBJ2-5; D is possibly TRBD2 (6 bases). In germline, CDR1 is MNHNY, CDR2 SVGAGI (reference sequence). V shed 8 bases and J shed 1 base, with 14 bases lying between them. The CDR3 spans 14 residues. The CDR3 sequence: CASLSGSSQETQYF. For the CDR3, the DNA is TGTGCCAGCCTCAGCGGGTCTTCCCAAGAGACCCAGTACTTC.

This chain connects TRBV7-2 to TRBJ1-5, with D uncertain. Germline V gives CDR1 SGHTA, CDR2 FQGNSA. The germline V and J ends were trimmed by 0 bases and 7 bases, with 7 bases remaining between them. The CDR3 is 13 residues long. The CDR3 here is CASSLAGLQPQHF. CDR3 DNA: TGTGCCAGCAGCTTAGCAGGGCTCCAGCCCCAGCATTTT. Full variable domain (remainder filled in from reference TRBV7-2 and TRBJ1-5): GAGVSQSPSNKVTEKGKDVELRCDPISGHTALYWYRQSLGQGLEFLIYFQGNSAPDKSGLPSDRFSAERTGGSVSTLTIQRTQQEDSAVYLCASSLAGLQPQHFGDGTRLSIL.

The chain links TRBV30 to TRBJ1-6; weak D call: TRBD1 (5 bases). This CDR3 contains 15 residues. Per the germline V gene, CDR1 is GTSNPN and CDR2 is SVGIG (reference sequence). The ends were cut back, 3 bases at V and 8 bases at J, with 17 bases in the middle. CDR3 amino acids: CAWREIGRGDSPLHF. The DNA of the CDR3 is TGTGCCTGGAGGGAGATAGGTAGGGGCGATTCACCCCTCCACTTT.

This chain links TRBV5-6 with TRBJ2-7, with no clear D. Trimming took off 4 bases at V and 0 bases at J, with 14 bases between the two ends. Germline V gives CDR1 SGHDT, CDR2 YYEEEE. The CDR3 length is 15 residues. In nucleotides, the CDR3 is TGTGCCAGCAGCCCCTCAATACCCAGCTCCTACGAGCAGTACTTC. Translating it yields CASSPSIPSSYEQYF. Variable domain in full (rest from reference TRBV5-6 and TRBJ2-7): DAGVTQSPTHLIKTRGQQVTLRCSPKSGHDTVSWYQQALGQGPQFIFQYYEEEERQRGNFPDRFSGHQFPNYSSELNVNALLLGDSALYLCASSPSIPSSYEQYFGPGTRLTVT.

Comments on this clone: One end of the junction does not line up with germline, which may come from a read error. The same CDR3 can be traced to other DNA sequences in this sample. V gene TRBV7-2 combines with J gene TRBJ2-2; D uncertain. The germline V gene has CDR1 SGHTA and CDR2 FQGNSA. The CDR3 loop spans 13 amino acids. In nucleotides, the CDR3 is TGTGCCAGCAGCTCTTCGAATACCGGGGAGCTGTTTTTT. Translated: CASSSSNTGELFF.

This rearrangement joins TRBV5-6 to TRBJ2-5; the D is unclear. CDR3 size: 13 residues. The germline V gene has CDR1 SGHDT and CDR2 YYEEEE. V was cut by 0 bases and J by 4 bases, with 7 bases left in between. The DNA for the CDR3 is TGTGCCAGCAGCTTGGGCTCTTTAGAGACCCAGTACTTC. Its protein is CASSLGSLETQYF.

The V call is TRBV7-9, the J call TRBJ2-7, with 11 bases matching TRBD1. CDR3 size: 16 residues. The germline V gene has CDR1 SEHNR and CDR2 FQNEAQ (reference sequence). V shed 4 bases, J shed 2 bases, and the junction held 7 bases outside the gene matches. CDR3 amino acids: CASSSGTGGSAYEQYF. CDR3 in DNA: TGTGCCAGCAGCTCAGGGACAGGGGGAAGCGCCTACGAGCAGTACTTC.

The chain links TRBV2 to TRBJ2-7, with D possibly TRBD1 on 5 matching bases. V gave up 10 bases and J gave up 7 bases, with 20 bases separating them. The germline CDR1 and CDR2 sequences are SNHLY and FYNNEI. The CDR3 is 13 amino acids. CDR3 in amino acids: CATHSMGLPEQYF. CDR3 in DNA: TGTGCCACCCACAGTATGGGGCTTCCTGAGCAGTACTTC. Variable domain in full (rest from reference TRBV2 and TRBJ2-7): EPEVTQTPSHQVTQMGQEVILRCVPISNHLYFYWYRQILGQKVEFLVSFYNNEISEKSEIFDDQFSVERPDGSNFTLKIRSTKLEDSAMYFCATHSMGLPEQYFGPGTRLTVT.

The rearrangement uses TRBV14 and TRBJ1-6; TRBD1 agrees at 9 bases. V gave up 3 bases and J gave up 9 bases; unmatched junction bases: 9. The length of the CDR3 is 16 residues. Germline V gene data show CDR1 as SGHDN and CDR2 as FVKESK. The CDR3 DNA reads as TGTGCCAGCAGCCAGCAACCGGGACAGGGAAGTTCACCCCTCCACTTT. Encoded protein: CASSQQPGQGSSPLHF.

The chain carries TRBV7-8 and TRBJ2-5; TRBD2 is a possible D gene (5 bases). V was trimmed by 2 bases and J by 2 bases, leaving 6 bases between them. The length of the CDR3 is 13 residues. Germline loops: CDR1 SGHVS, CDR2 FQNEAQ. CDR3 bases: TGTGCCAGCAGCTTAAGAGGGCAAGAGACCCAGTACTTC. Translation gives CASSLRGQETQYF.

About this clone itself: This sample includes further DNA sequences coding for the same CDR3. The V and J genes are TRBV4-3 and TRBJ2-7, with D maybe TRBD1 (7 bases). The CDR3 contains 14 residues. Germline lookup yields CDR1 LGHNA and CDR2 YSLEER. Trimming left V 1 base short and J 4 bases short, with 11 bases between. The CDR3 coding sequence is TGCGCCAGCAGCCAAGGCAGGGGGAGGTACGAGCAGTACTTC. Amino acids: CASSQGRGRYEQYF.

This chain links TRBV6-6 with TRBJ2-1; TRBD2 agrees at 11 bases. The CDR3 spans 15 residues. Germline-derived CDR1 and CDR2 are MNHNY and SVGAGI (reference sequence). Trimming removed 5 bases from V and 9 bases from J; junction bases left unmatched: 9. This chain's CDR3 is CASSRTSGSTSEQFF. CDR3 nucleotides: TGTGCCAGCAGTCGTACTAGCGGGAGTACTAGTGAGCAGTTCTTC.

Notes on this clone: The same CDR3 is also encoded by other DNA sequences in this sample. The V gene is TRBV9, the J gene TRBJ2-5; D may be TRBD1 or TRBD2 (5 bases each). Trimming removed 3 bases at V and 2 bases at J, with 11 bases between. Looked up from germline, CDR1 is SGDLS and CDR2 is YYNGEE. The CDR3 spans 14 residues. The CDR3: CASSAQGVQETQYF. CDR3 nucleotides: TGTGCCAGCAGCGCCCAGGGAGTACAAGAGACCCAGTACTTC. Together with reference TRBV9 and TRBJ2-5, the CDR3 gives the full variable domain: DSGVTQTPKHLITATGQRVTLRCSPRSGDLSVYWYQQSLDQGLQFLIQYYNGEERAKGNILERFSAQQFPDLHSELNLSSLELGDSALYFCASSAQGVQETQYFGPGTRLLVL.

The chain joins TRBV7-8 to TRBJ1-2; TRBD1 aligns across 9 bases. Germline V gene sequence: CDR1 SGHVS, CDR2 FQNEAQ. V was pared by 2 bases and J by 3 bases, with 10 bases of the junction left unmatched. The CDR3 is 17 amino acids. CDR3 amino acids: CASSLIFGTGQDYGYTF. The CDR3 nucleotides are TGTGCCAGCAGCTTAATTTTCGGGACAGGGCAGGACTATGGCTACACCTTC. Combining the CDR3 with reference TRBV7-8 and TRBJ1-2 gives the whole variable domain GAGVSQSPRYKVAKRGQDVALRCDPISGHVSLFWYQQALGQGPEFLTYFQNEAQLDKSGLPSDRFFAERPEGSVSTLKIQRTQQEDSAVYLCASSLIFGTGQDYGYTFGSGTRLTVV.